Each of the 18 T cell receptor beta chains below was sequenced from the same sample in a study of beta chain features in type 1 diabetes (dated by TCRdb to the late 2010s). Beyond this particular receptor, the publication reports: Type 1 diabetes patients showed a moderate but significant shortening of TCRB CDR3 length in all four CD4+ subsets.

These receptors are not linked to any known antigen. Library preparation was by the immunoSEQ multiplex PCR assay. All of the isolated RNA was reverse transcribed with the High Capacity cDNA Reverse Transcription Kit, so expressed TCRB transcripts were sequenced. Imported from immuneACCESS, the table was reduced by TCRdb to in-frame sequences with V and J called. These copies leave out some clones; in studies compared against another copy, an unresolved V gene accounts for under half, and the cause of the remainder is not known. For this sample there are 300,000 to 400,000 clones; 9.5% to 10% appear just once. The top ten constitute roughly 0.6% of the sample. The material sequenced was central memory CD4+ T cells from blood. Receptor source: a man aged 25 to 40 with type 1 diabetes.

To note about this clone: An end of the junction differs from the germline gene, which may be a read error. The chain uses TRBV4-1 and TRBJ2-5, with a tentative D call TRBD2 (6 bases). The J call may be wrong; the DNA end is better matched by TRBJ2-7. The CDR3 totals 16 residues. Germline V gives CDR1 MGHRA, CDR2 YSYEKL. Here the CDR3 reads CASSQALATSSYEQYF. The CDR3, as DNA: TGTGCCAGCAGCCAAGCCCTAGCGACCAGCTCCTACGAGCAGTACTTC.

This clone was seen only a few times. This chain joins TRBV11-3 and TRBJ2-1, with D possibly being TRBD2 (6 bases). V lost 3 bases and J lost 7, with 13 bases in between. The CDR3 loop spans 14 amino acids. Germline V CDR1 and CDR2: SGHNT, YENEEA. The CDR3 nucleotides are TGTGCCAGCAGCTTTAAGACTAGGTCAAATGAGCAGTTCTTC. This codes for CASSFKTRSNEQFF. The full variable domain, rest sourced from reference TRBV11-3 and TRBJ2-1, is EAGVVQSPRYKIIEKKQPVAFWCNPISGHNTLYWYLQNLGQGPELLIRYENEEAVDDSQLPKDRFSAERLKGVDSTLKIQPAELGDSAVYLCASSFKTRSNEQFFGPGTRLTVL.

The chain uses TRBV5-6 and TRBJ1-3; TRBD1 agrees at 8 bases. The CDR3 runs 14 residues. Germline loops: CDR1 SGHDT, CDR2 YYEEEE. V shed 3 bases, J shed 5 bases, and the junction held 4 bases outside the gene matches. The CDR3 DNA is TGTGCCAGCAGCTCCGACAGGGGTAGAAACACCATATATTTT. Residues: CASSSDRGRNTIYF.

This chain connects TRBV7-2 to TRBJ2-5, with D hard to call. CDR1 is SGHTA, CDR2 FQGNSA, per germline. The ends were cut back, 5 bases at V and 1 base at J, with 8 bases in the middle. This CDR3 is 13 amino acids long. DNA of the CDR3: TGTGCCAGCAGCCCGACGATCCAAGAGACCCAGTACTTC. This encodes CASSPTIQETQYF. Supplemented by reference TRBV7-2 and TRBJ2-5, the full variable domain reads GAGVSQSPSNKVTEKGKDVELRCDPISGHTALYWYRQSLGQGLEFLIYFQGNSAPDKSGLPSDRFSAERTGGSVSTLTIQRTQQEDSAVYLCASSPTIQETQYFGPGTRLLVL.

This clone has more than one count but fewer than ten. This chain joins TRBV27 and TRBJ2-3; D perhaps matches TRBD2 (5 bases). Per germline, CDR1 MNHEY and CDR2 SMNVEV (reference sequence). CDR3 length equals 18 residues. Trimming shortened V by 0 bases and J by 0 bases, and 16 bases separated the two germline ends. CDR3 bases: TGTGCCAGCAGTTTATCGCTTAATGAGGGCGGGAGCACAGATACGCAGTATTTT. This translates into CASSLSLNEGGSTDTQYF.

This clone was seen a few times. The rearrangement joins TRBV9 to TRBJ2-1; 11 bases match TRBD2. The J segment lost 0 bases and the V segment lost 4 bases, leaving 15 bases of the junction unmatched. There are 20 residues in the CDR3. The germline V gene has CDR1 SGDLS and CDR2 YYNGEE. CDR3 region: CASSHAGTSGTRSSYNEQFF. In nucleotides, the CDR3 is TGTGCCAGCAGCCACGCCGGGACTAGCGGTACCCGAAGCTCCTACAATGAGCAGTTCTTC.

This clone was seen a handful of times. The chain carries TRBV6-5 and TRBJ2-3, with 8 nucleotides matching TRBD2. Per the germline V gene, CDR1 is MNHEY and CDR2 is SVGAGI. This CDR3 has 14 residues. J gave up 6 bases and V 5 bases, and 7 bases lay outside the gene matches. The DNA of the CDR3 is TGTGCCAGCAGTCCATCGACTAGCGCGGATACGCAGTATTTT. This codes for CASSPSTSADTQYF.

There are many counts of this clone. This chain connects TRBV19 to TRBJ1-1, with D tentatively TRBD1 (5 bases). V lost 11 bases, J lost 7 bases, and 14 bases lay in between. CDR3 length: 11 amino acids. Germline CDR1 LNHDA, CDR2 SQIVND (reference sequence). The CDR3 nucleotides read TGTGCCTTAAGTAAGGGGAATGAAGCTTTCTTT. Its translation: CALSKGNEAFF.

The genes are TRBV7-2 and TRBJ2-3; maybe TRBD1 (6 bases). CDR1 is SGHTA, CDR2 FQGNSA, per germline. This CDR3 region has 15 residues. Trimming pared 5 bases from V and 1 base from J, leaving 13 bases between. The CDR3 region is CASSPRQERTDTQYF. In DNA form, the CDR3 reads TGTGCCAGCAGCCCCCGACAGGAGCGCACAGATACGCAGTATTTT. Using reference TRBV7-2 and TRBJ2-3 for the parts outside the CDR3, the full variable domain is GAGVSQSPSNKVTEKGKDVELRCDPISGHTALYWYRQSLGQGLEFLIYFQGNSAPDKSGLPSDRFSAERTGGSVSTLTIQRTQQEDSAVYLCASSPRQERTDTQYFGPGTRLTVL.

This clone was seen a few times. CDR3 region: CAWSVRTGTVVNQPQHF. CDR3 nucleotide sequence: TGTGCCTGGAGTGTACGGACAGGAACGGTCGTAAATCAGCCCCAGCATTTT. The chain has TRBV30 and TRBJ1-5; 7 nucleotides agree with TRBD1. The germline CDR1 and CDR2 sequences are GTSNPN and SVGIG (reference sequence). With 0 bases clipped from V and 4 bases from J, the junction kept 12 bases outside the gene matches. The CDR3 covers 17 residues.

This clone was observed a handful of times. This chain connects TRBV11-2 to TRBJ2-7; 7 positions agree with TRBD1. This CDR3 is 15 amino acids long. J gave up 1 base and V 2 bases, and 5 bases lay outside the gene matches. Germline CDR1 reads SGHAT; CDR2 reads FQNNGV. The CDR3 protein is CASSLIRQGSYEQYF. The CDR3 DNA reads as TGTGCCAGCAGCTTAATTAGACAGGGATCCTACGAGCAGTACTTC. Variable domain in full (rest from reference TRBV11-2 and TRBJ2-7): EAGVAQSPRYKIIEKRQSVAFWCNPISGHATLYWYQQILGQGPKLLIQFQNNGVVDDSQLPKDRFSAERLKGVDSTLKIQPAKLEDSAVYLCASSLIRQGSYEQYFGPGTRLTVT.

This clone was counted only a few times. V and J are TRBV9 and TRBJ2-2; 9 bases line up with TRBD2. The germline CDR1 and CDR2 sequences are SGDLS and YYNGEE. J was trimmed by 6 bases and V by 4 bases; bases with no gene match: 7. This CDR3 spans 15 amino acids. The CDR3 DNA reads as TGTGCCAGCAGCCCCGCGGGAGGGGTGGCCGGGGAGCTGTTTTTT. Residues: CASSPAGGVAGELFF.

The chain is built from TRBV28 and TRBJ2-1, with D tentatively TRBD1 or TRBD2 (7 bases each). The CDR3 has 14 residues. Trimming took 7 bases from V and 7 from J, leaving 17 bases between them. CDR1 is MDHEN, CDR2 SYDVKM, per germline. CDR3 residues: CASTRGGLQNEQFF. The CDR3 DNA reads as TGTGCCAGCACCAGGGGGGGGTTACAGAATGAGCAGTTCTTC.

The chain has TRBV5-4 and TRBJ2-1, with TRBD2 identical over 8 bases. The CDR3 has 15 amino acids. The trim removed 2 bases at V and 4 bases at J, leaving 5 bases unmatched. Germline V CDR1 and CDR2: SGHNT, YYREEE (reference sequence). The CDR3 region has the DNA TGTGCCAGCAGCTTCGGGGGGGCATCGTACAATGAGCAGTTCTTC. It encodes CASSFGGASYNEQFF.

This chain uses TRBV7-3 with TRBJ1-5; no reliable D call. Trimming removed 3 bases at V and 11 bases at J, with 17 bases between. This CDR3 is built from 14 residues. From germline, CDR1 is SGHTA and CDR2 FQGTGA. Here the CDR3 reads CASSFSLESGAQHF. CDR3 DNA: TGTGCCAGCAGCTTTTCACTCGAGAGTGGGGCCCAGCATTTT. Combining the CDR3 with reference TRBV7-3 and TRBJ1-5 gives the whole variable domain GAGVSQTPSNKVTEKGKYVELRCDPISGHTALYWYRQSLGQGPEFLIYFQGTGAADDSGLPNDRFFAVRPEGSVSTLKIQRTERGDSAVYLCASSFSLESGAQHFGDGTRLSIL.

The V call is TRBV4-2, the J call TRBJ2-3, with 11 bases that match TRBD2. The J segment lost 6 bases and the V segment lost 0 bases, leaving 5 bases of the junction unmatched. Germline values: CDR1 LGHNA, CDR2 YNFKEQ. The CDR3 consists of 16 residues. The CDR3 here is CASSQDLSGRVDTQYF. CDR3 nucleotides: TGTGCCAGCAGCCAAGATCTTAGCGGGAGGGTGGATACGCAGTATTTT.

The CDR3 sequence is CASSLLWGRTEAFF. The CDR3 bases are TGTGCCAGCAGCTTATTATGGGGCCGCACTGAAGCTTTCTTT. This sequence joins TRBV11-2 and TRBJ1-1; the D gene is possibly TRBD1 (5 bases). The V and J ends lost 2 bases and 4 bases respectively, with 11 bases between them. Looked up from germline, CDR1 is SGHAT and CDR2 is FQNNGV. The CDR3 is made up of 14 amino acids.

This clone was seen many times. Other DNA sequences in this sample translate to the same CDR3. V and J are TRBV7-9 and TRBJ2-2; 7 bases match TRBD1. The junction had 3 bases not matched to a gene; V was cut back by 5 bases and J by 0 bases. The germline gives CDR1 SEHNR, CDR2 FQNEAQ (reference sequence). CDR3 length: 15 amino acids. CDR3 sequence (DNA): TGTGCCAGCAGCCGACAGGGTGCGAACACCGGGGAGCTGTTTTTT. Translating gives CASSRQGANTGELFF. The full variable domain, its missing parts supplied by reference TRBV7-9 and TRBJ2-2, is DTGVSQNPRHKITKRGQNVTFRCDPISEHNRLYWYRQTLGQGPEFLTYFQNEAQLEKSRLLSDRFSAERPKGSFSTLEIQRTEQGDSAMYLCASSRQGANTGELFFGEGSRLTVL.